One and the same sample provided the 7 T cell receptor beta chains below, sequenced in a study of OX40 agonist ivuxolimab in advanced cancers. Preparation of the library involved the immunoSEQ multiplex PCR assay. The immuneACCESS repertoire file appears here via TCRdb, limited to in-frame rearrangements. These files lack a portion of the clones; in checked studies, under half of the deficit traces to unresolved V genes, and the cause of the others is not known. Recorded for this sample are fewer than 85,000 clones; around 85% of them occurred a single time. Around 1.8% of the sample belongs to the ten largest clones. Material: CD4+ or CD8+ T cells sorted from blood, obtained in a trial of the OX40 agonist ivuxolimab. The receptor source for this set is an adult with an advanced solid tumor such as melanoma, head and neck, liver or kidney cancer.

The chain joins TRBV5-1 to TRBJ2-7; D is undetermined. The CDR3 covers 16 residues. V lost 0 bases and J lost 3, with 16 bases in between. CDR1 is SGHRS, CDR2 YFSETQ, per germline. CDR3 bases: TGCGCCAGCAGCTTGGTGCCCCTCCTTCCTAGCTACGAGCAGTACTTC. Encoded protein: CASSLVPLLPSYEQYF.

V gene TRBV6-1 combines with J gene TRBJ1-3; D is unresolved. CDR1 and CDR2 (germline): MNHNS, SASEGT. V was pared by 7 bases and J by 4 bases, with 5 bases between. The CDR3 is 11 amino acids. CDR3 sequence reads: CASMIGNTIYF. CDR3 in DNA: TGTGCCAGCATGATCGGAAACACCATATATTTT.

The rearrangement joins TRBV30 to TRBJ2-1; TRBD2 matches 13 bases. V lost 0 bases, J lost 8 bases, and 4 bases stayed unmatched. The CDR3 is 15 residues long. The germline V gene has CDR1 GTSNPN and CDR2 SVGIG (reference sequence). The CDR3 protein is CAWSVLAGGADEQFF. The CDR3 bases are TGTGCCTGGAGTGTACTAGCGGGAGGGGCGGATGAGCAGTTCTTC.

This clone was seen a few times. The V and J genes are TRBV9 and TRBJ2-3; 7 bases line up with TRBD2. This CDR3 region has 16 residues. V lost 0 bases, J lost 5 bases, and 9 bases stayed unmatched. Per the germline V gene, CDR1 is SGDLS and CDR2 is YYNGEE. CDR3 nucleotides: TGTGCCAGCAGCGTAGCTGTGAGACTAGCCGAAGATACGCAGTATTTT. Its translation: CASSVAVRLAEDTQYF.

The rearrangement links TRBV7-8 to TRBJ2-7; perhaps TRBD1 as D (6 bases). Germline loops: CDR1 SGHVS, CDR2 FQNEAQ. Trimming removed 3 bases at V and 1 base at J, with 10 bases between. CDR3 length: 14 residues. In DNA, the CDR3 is TGTGCCAGCAGCTTCAGGGGTCCTTCCTACGAGCAGTACTTC. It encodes CASSFRGPSYEQYF.

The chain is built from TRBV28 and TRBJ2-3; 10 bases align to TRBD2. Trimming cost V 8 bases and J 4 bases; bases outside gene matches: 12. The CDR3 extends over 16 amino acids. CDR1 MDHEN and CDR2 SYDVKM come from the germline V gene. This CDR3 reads CASSSPGLAGADTQYF. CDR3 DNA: TGTGCCAGCTCATCCCCCGGGCTAGCGGGAGCAGATACGCAGTATTTT.

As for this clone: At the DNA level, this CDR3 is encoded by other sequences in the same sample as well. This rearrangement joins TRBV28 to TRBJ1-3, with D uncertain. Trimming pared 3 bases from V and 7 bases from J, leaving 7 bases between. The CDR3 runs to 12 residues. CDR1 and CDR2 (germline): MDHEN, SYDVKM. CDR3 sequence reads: CASSLSRNTIYF. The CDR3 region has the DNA TGTGCCAGCAGTTTGAGTCGGAACACCATATATTTT.